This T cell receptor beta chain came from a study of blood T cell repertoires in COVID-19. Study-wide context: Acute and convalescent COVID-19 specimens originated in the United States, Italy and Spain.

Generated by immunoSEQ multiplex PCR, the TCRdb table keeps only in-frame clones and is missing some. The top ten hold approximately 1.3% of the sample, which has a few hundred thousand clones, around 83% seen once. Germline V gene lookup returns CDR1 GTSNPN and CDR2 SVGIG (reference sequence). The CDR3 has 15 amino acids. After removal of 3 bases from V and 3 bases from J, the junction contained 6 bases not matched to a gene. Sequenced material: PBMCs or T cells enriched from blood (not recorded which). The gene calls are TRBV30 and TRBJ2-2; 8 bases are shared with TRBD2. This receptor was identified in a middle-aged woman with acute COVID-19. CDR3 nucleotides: TGTGCCTGGAGGTTGACTAGCGTACACACCGGGGAGCTGTTTTTT. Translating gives CAWRLTSVHTGELFF.